Listed below are T cell receptor beta chains from one sample, sequenced in a study of early T cells in non-severe SARS-CoV-2 infection. One entry per CDR3 protein results from TCRdb running MiXCR on the 5' RACE reads. This table holds fewer than 120,000 distinct CDR3 sequences, over 10% found once. This sample comprised whole blood, obtained at baseline. These receptors originate from an adult who was a healthcare worker with PCR-confirmed SARS-CoV-2 infection or an uninfected control (not recorded which). CDR3s include the opening cysteine and the closing phenylalanine or tryptophan.

v_call	j_call	cdr3_aa
TRBV7-9	TRBJ2-3	CASSSRTGGDTQYF
TRBV12-3/TRBV12-4	TRBJ1-6	CASTRQDFNSPLHF
TRBV6-2/TRBV6-3	TRBJ2-3	CASSYSAGGLPDTQYF
TRBV5-1	TRBJ1-2	CASSMGRQGGGYTF
TRBV4-1	TRBJ2-1	CASSQDGGRGWRNEQFF
TRBV6-1	TRBJ2-1	CASSEESGGPYNEQFF
TRBV7-9	TRBJ1-5	CASSSTGTGDQPQHF
TRBV2	TRBJ1-2	CASSPSVYGYTF
TRBV7-2	TRBJ1-1	CASSAPAAGQAFF
TRBV6-2/TRBV6-3	TRBJ2-3	CASSYRYTDTQYF
TRBV14	TRBJ2-1	CASSQDSLAGGIYNEQFF
TRBV15	TRBJ2-3	CATSSGDRDTQYF
TRBV27	TRBJ2-7	CASILGLAEGISSYEQYF
TRBV18	TRBJ2-1	CASSTLPSGGDNEQFF
TRBV12-3/TRBV12-4	TRBJ1-1	CASSFQTEAFF
TRBV20-1	TRBJ2-7	CSASYDRRVGGEQYF
TRBV3-1	TRBJ1-2	CASSQLQNYGYTF
TRBV5-4	TRBJ1-2	CASSPNLWTGTGYTF
TRBV12-3/TRBV12-4	TRBJ1-5	CASSRSAGGNQPQHF
TRBV5-1	TRBJ2-7	CASSSLEGRDYEQYF
TRBV24-1	TRBJ2-2	CATSDFGGAGELFF
TRBV2	TRBJ2-3	CASSEAWDSSTDTQYF